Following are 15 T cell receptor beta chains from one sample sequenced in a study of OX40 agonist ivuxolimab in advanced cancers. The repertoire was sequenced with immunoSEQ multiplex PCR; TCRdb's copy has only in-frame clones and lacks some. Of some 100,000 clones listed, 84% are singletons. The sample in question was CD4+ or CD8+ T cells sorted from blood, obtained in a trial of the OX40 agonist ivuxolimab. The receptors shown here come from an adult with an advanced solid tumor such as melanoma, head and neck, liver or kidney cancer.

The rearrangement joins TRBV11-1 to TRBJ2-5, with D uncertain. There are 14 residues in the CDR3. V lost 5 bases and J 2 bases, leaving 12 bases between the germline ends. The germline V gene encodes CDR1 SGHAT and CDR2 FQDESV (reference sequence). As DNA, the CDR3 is TGTGCCAGCAGCCCAATGGAGCAACAAGAGACCCAGTACTTC. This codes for CASSPMEQQETQYF.

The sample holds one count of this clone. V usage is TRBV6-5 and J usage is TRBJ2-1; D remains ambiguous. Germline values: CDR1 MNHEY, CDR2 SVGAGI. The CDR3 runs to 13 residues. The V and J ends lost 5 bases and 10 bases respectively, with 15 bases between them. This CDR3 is CASSPNFKGEQFF. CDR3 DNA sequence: TGTGCCAGCAGTCCCAATTTCAAAGGCGAGCAGTTCTTC.

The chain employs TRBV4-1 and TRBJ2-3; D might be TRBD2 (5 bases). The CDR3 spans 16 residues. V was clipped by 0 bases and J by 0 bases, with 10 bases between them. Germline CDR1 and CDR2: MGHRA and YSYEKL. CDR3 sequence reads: CASSQDPGVSTDTQYF. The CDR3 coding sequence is TGCGCCAGCAGCCAAGATCCCGGGGTTAGCACAGATACGCAGTATTTT.

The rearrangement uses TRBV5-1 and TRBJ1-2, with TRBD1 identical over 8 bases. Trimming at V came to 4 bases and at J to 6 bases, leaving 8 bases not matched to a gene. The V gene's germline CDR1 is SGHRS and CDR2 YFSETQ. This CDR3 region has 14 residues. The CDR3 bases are TGCGCCAGCAGCCAAGGACAGGGAGTAAATGGCTACACCTTC. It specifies CASSQGQGVNGYTF.

Here the CDR3 DNA reads TGTGCCAGCAGCTTTGGGAGCCCGACAGGCGAGCAGTACGTC. Its protein is CASSFGSPTGEQYV. This chain links TRBV7-2 with TRBJ2-7; D is possibly TRBD1 (6 bases). V lost 3 bases to trimming and J lost 6 bases, with 15 bases between them. This CDR3 has 14 amino acids. Germline-derived CDR1 and CDR2 are SGHTA and FQGNSA.

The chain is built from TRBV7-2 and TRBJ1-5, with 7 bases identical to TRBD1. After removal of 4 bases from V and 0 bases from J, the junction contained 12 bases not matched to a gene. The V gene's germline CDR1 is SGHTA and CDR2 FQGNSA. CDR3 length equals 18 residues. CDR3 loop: CASSSQGDSWGSNQPQHF. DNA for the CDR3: TGTGCCAGCAGCTCTCAGGGGGACTCTTGGGGTAGCAATCAGCCCCAGCATTTT.

The CDR3 region has the DNA TGTGCCAGTAGAGCGGGACAGGGAAACTATGGCTACACCTTC. As protein: CASRAGQGNYGYTF. V is TRBV19 and J is TRBJ1-2; 9 nucleotides match TRBD1. This CDR3 is built from 14 residues. Germline assignment: CDR1 LNHDA and CDR2 SQIVND (reference sequence). J lost 2 bases, V lost 6 bases, and 4 bases had no gene match.

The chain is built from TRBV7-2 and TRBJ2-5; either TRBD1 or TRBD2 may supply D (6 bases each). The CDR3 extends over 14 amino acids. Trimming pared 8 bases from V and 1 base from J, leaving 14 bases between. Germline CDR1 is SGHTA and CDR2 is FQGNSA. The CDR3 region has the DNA TGTGCCAGCGCTGGACGGGGGCGCCAAGAGACCCAGTACTTC. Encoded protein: CASAGRGRQETQYF.

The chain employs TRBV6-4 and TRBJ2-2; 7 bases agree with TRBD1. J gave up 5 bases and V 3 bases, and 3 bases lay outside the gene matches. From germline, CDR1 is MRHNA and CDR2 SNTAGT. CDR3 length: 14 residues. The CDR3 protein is CASSEGQYTGELFF. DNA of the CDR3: TGTGCCAGCAGTGAGGGACAGTATACCGGGGAGCTGTTTTTT.

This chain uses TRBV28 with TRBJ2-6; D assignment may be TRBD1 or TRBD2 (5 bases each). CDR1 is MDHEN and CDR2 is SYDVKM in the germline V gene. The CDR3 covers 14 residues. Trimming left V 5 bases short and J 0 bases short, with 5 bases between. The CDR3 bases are TGTGCCAGCAGTGGGGGCTCTGGGGCCAACGTCCTGACTTTC. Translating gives CASSGGSGANVLTF.

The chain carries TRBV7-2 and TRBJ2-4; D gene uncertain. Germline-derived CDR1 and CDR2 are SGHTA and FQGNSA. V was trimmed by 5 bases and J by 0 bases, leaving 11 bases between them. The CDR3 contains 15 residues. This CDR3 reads CASSKTTIAKNIQYF. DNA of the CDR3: TGTGCCAGCAGCAAAACAACCATAGCCAAAAACATTCAGTACTTC. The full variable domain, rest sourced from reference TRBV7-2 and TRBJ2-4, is GAGVSQSPSNKVTEKGKDVELRCDPISGHTALYWYRQSLGQGLEFLIYFQGNSAPDKSGLPSDRFSAERTGGSVSTLTIQRTQQEDSAVYLCASSKTTIAKNIQYFGAGTRLSVL.

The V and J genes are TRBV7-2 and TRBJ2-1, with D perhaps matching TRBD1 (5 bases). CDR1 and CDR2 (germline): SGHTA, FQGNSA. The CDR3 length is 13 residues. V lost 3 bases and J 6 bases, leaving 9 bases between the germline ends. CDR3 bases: TGTGCCAGCAGCTTTCGACAGAGCAATGAGCAGTTCTTC. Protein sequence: CASSFRQSNEQFF.

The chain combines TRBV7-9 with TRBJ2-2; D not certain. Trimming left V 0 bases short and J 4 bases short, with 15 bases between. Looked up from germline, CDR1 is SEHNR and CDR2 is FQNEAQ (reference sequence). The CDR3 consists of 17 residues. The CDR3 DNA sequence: TGTGCCAGCAGCTTAGCGGTGGCGACCCGTCGCACCGGGGAGCTGTTTTTT. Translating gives CASSLAVATRRTGELFF.

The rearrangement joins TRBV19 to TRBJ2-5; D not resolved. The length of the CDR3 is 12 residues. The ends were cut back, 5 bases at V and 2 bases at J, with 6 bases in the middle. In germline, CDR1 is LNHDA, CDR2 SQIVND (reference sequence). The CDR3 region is CASSPNQETQYF. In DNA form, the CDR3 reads TGTGCCAGTAGTCCCAATCAAGAGACCCAGTACTTC.

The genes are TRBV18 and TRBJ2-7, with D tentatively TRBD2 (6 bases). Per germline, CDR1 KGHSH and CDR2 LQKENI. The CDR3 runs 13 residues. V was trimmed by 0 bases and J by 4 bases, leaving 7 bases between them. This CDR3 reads CASSPPGGYEQYV. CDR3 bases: TGTGCCAGCTCACCACCGGGGGGATACGAGCAGTACGTC.